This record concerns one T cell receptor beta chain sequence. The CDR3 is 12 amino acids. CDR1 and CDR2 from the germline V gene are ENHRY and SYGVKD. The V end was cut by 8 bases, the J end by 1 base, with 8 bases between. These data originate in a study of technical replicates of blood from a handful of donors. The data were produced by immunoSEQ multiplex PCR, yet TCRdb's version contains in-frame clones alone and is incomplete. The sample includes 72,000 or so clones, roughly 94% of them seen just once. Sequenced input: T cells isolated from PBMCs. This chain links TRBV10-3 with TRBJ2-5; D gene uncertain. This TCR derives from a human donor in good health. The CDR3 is CAIGTVQETQYF. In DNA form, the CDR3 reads TGTGCCATCGGTACGGTCCAAGAGACCCAGTACTTC.